These 31 T cell receptor beta chains came from one sample sequenced in a study of tumor-infiltrating lymphocytes in oesophageal squamous cell carcinoma. In TCRdb, the PCR reads were re-called with MiXCR into one record per CDR3 protein. This repertoire shows 19,000 or so distinct CDR3 sequences, approximately 38% found once; its top ten account for 30% to 45%. Sequenced: esophageal tumor tissue. The source of these receptors is a male donor with esophageal squamous cell carcinoma.

This clonotype was picked up many times. V is TRBV28 and J is TRBJ1-5, with TRBD1 as a possible D gene (5 bases). Trimming left V 5 bases short and J 5 bases short, with 13 bases between. This CDR3 is built from 14 residues. CDR1 is MDHEN, CDR2 SYDVKM, per germline. CDR3 in DNA: TGTGCCAGCAGTCGGTGGGGGAGAGATCAGCCCCAGCATTTT. Its translation: CASSRWGRDQPQHF.

This clonotype occurred many times. V is TRBV4-2 and J is TRBJ2-5, with TRBD2 matching over 11 bases. Per the germline V gene, CDR1 is LGHNA and CDR2 is YNFKEQ. After removal of 2 bases from V and 2 bases from J, the junction contained 16 bases not matched to a gene. This CDR3 contains 20 residues. This chain's CDR3 is CASSQISSGGPGMGQETQYF. CDR3 bases: TGTGCCAGCAGCCAAATCTCTAGCGGGGGGCCAGGGATGGGGCAAGAGACCCAGTACTTC.

As to this clonotype: This is likely a read error, given that the CDR3 carries no conserved phenylalanine or tryptophan at its end. It is unclear where the CDR3 begins or ends on the DNA, so no DNA is shown, and the CDR3 is as TCRdb lists it. The chain couples TRBV6-8 to TRBJ2-7; the D call in the table, TRBD1, was not verified against the DNA. The CDR3 length is 17 residues, termini included. CDR1 MNHGY and CDR2 SAAAGT come from the germline V gene. The CDR3 region is CASIGTGGKNYEQYFGS.

This clonotype has at least ten counts. The rearrangement joins TRBV4-1 to TRBJ2-1; weak D call: TRBD1 (5 bases). Germline V lookup: CDR1 MGHRA, CDR2 YSYEKL. V shed 2 bases and J shed 4 bases, with 15 bases lying between them. The CDR3 has 16 residues. In nucleotides, the CDR3 is TGCGCCAGCAGCCAAAGGGGCCAAATGGGGTACAATGAGCAGTTCTTC. Translating it yields CASSQRGQMGYNEQFF.

As to this clonotype: This may arise from a read error, as a much more abundant clone is one base away. The chain combines TRBV9 with TRBJ2-2; D gene unclear. The CDR3 runs 15 residues. CDR1 is SGDLS and CDR2 is YYNGEE in the germline V gene. The DNA for the CDR3 is TGTACCAGCAGCCGAATGGCACTAAACCCCGGGGAGCTGTTTTTT. Its translation is CTSSRMALNPGELFF. Full variable domain (outside the CDR3, taken from reference TRBV9 and TRBJ2-2): DSGVTQTPKHLITATGQRVTLRCSPRSGDLSVYWYQQSLDQGLQFLIQYYNGEERAKGNILERFSAQQFPDLHSELNLSSLELGDSALYFCTSSRMALNPGELFFGEGSRLTVL.

Points on this clonotype: A read error is likely, as this CDR3 ends without the conserved phenylalanine or tryptophan. The limits of the CDR3 on the DNA are not certain, so only TCRdb's listed CDR3 is given. This sequence joins TRBV7-9 and TRBJ2-7. The CDR3 spans 17 residues, counting both ends. The V gene's germline CDR1 is SEHNR and CDR2 FQNEAQ (reference sequence). This CDR3 reads CASSLEDTYNYGYTFGS.

This clonotype was counted ten times or more. This chain links TRBV5-1 with TRBJ2-7, with TRBD1 identical over 7 bases. CDR1 is SGHRS, CDR2 YFSETQ, per germline. The CDR3 is 16 residues long. V was clipped by 1 base and J by 5 bases; unmatched bases: 12. CDR3 in amino acids: CASSLKGTEVSHEQYF. DNA for the CDR3: TGCGCCAGCAGCTTGAAGGGGACAGAAGTATCCCACGAGCAGTACTTC.

The V gene is TRBV6-6, the J gene TRBJ1-1; no clear D gene. The CDR3 is 13 residues long. Germline-derived CDR1 and CDR2 are MNHNY and SVGAGI (reference sequence). V lost 2 bases to trimming and J lost 8 bases, with 12 bases between them. The CDR3: CASSYVLGREAFF. The CDR3 nucleotides read TGTGCCAGCAGTTACGTCCTAGGTAGAGAAGCTTTCTTT.

V and J are TRBV7-2 and TRBJ2-3; 9 bases map to TRBD1. The J call is doubtful: the DNA matches TRBJ1-1 better. Germline lookup yields CDR1 SGHTA and CDR2 FQGNSA. The CDR3 runs 15 residues. The DNA for the CDR3 is TGTGCCAGCAGCTTACGACAGGGGGTAAGGACTGAAGCTTTCTTT. It is translated as CASSLRQGVRTEAFF.

This clonotype was recorded at least ten times. The chain links TRBV4-2 to TRBJ1-5; D is undetermined. This CDR3 has 14 residues. The germline gives CDR1 LGHNA, CDR2 YNFKEQ. Trimming pared 0 bases from V and 2 bases from J, leaving 5 bases between. The CDR3 loop reads CASSQEIGNQPQHF. CDR3 DNA sequence: TGTGCCAGCAGCCAAGAAATAGGCAATCAGCCCCAGCATTTT.

The chain uses TRBV27 and TRBJ2-5; weak D call: TRBD2 (5 bases). The J call may be incorrect, as the DNA end agrees better with TRBJ2-1. Germline V gene data show CDR1 as MNHEY and CDR2 as SMNVEV (reference sequence). This CDR3 comprises 15 residues. CDR3 in amino acids: CASSLGSPPVNEQFF. In DNA form, the CDR3 reads TGTGCCAGCAGTTTAGGGAGTCCTCCTGTCAATGAGCAGTTCTTC.

The table lists this clonotype with many counts. The chain uses TRBV5-1 and TRBJ2-4; a weak D match, TRBD1 (6 bases). The length of the CDR3 is 16 residues. Trimming removed 2 bases from V and 2 bases from J, with 14 bases in between. In germline, CDR1 is SGHRS, CDR2 YFSETQ. In DNA form, the CDR3 reads TGCGCCAGCAGCTTCCAGGGGTGGGGGTCCAAAAACATTCAGTACTTC. It encodes CASSFQGWGSKNIQYF. The full variable domain, its missing parts supplied by reference TRBV5-1 and TRBJ2-4, is KAGVTQTPRYLIKTRGQQVTLSCSPISGHRSVSWYQQTPGQGLQFLFEYFSETQRNKGNFPGRFSGRQFSNSRSEMNVSTLELGDSALYLCASSFQGWGSKNIQYFGAGTRLSVL.

Concerning this clonotype: One base away lies a much larger clone, so this may be a sequencing read error. The chain uses TRBV10-1 and TRBJ2-3; 11 bases are a match to TRBD1. Unmatched junction bases numbered 16, after V lost 6 bases and J lost 14 bases. The CDR3 is 15 amino acids. Germline assignment: CDR1 WNHNN and CDR2 SYGVQD (reference sequence). The CDR3 loop is CASRLGQGAIGELYF. CDR3 coding DNA: TGCGCCAGCAGATTAGGACAGGGGGCGATCGGGGAGCTGTATTTT.

This clonotype appeared many times. The chain joins TRBV12-3 or TRBV12-4 to TRBJ1-5, with D perhaps TRBD1 (6 bases). This CDR3 comprises 14 residues. The germline V and J ends were trimmed by 3 bases and 9 bases, with 15 bases remaining between them. The CDR3 DNA sequence: TGTGCCAGCAGTTTTGGGGGGCCCTTGGGGCCCCAGCATTTT. As protein: CASSFGGPLGPQHF.

This clonotype was seen repeatedly, ten times or more. This rearrangement joins TRBV25-1 to TRBJ2-2; 7 nucleotides align to TRBD2. V was clipped by 4 bases and J by 1 base; unmatched bases: 3. CDR3 size: 15 residues. Germline loops: CDR1 MGHDK, CDR2 SYGVNS. CDR3 nucleotide sequence: TGTGCCAGCAGTGGGGGGGGAGGGAACACCGGGGAGCTGTTTTTT. Protein: CASSGGGGNTGELFF.

This clonotype showed up many times. V and J are TRBV28 and TRBJ2-1, with 8 bases aligning to TRBD1. Germline V gives CDR1 MDHEN, CDR2 SYDVKM. Trimming removed 4 bases from V and 6 bases from J; junction bases left unmatched: 8. The length of the CDR3 is 15 residues. CDR3 in amino acids: CASSSTGTGFNEQFF. CDR3 DNA sequence: TGTGCCAGCAGTTCCACCGGGACAGGTTTCAATGAGCAGTTCTTC.

This clonotype rates as medium-sized. The rearrangement uses TRBV5-1 and TRBJ2-2; D gene ambiguous. Trimming took 0 bases from V and 0 from J, leaving 0 bases between them. This CDR3 region has 13 residues. The germline gives CDR1 SGHRS, CDR2 YFSETQ. The CDR3 bases are TGCGCCAGCAGCTTGGCGAACACCGGGGAGCTGTTTTTT. It codes for CASSLANTGELFF.

Many counts were recorded for this clonotype. This chain uses TRBV11-2 with TRBJ2-3, with 7 bases that match TRBD2. The CDR3 extends over 15 amino acids. V was pared by 2 bases and J by 4 bases, with 6 bases of the junction left unmatched. CDR1 is SGHAT, CDR2 FQNNGV, per germline. This chain's CDR3 is CASSLYSGLADTQYF. The CDR3 coding sequence is TGTGCCAGCAGCTTATATTCTGGACTAGCAGATACGCAGTATTTT.

This chain links TRBV7-6 with TRBJ2-4; the match to TRBD2 covers 14 bases. The tail of the sequence fits TRBJ2-1 better, so the J call may be wrong. This CDR3 contains 15 residues. Germline values: CDR1 SGHVS, CDR2 FNYEAQ. The CDR3 region has the DNA TGTGCCAGCAGCTCGGGACTAGCGGGAGATCGGGAGCAGTTCTTC. Its protein product is CASSSGLAGDREQFF.

This sequence joins TRBV10-2 and TRBJ2-4, with D possibly TRBD1 on 6 matching bases. CDR1 and CDR2 (germline): WSHSY, SAAADI. Trimming pared 8 bases from V and 13 bases from J, leaving 24 bases between. The CDR3 has 14 amino acids. The CDR3 nucleotides read TGCGCCAGCGGGGACAAGGCCGCCCACAATGAGCAGTACTTC. It encodes CASGDKAAHNEQYF.

This clonotype was recorded many times. The chain uses TRBV28 and TRBJ2-7; maybe TRBD2 (7 bases). The CDR3 extends over 16 amino acids. Germline CDR1 and CDR2: MDHEN and SYDVKM. Trimming removed 6 bases at V and 0 bases at J, with 18 bases between. The CDR3 here is CASSLEFRGASYEQYF. As DNA, the CDR3 is TGTGCCAGCAGCCTAGAATTTCGGGGGGCCTCCTACGAGCAGTACTTC.

This sequence joins TRBV6-6 and TRBJ2-4; D gene ambiguous. The DNA end favors TRBJ2-1, so the J call may be wrong. Germline-derived CDR1 and CDR2 are MNHNY and SVGAGI (reference sequence). The CDR3 totals 13 residues. This CDR3 is CASSYSSPYEQFF. In nucleotides, the CDR3 is TGTGCCAGCAGTTACTCAAGTCCGTACGAGCAGTTCTTC.

This clonotype was observed many times. The V and J genes are TRBV12-3 or TRBV12-4 and TRBJ1-1, with TRBD1 matching over 8 bases. The CDR3 loop spans 14 amino acids. With 4 bases clipped from V and 11 bases from J, the junction kept 12 bases outside the gene matches. The chain's CDR3 is CASSSWTGSNSAFF. The CDR3 nucleotides are TGTGCCAGCAGTTCCTGGACAGGGTCTAACTCGGCTTTCTTT.

The chain uses TRBV4-2 and TRBJ2-3; 7 bases align to TRBD2. The DNA end lines up better with TRBJ2-1; the J call may be wrong. This CDR3 spans 17 amino acids. CDR1 is LGHNA and CDR2 is YNFKEQ in the germline V gene. Here the CDR3 DNA reads TGTGCCAGCAGCCAAGGAAAGGGCGGGGGATCCTACAATGAGCAGTTCTTC. It encodes CASSQGKGGGSYNEQFF.

This clonotype was recorded a few times. A much larger clone lies one base from this, so it may be a read error. V gene TRBV6-4 combines with J gene TRBJ2-1; D is unclear. The DNA end lines up better with TRBJ2-7; the J call may be wrong. Germline CDR1 MRHNA, CDR2 SNTAGT. The CDR3 length is 11 residues. CDR3 residues: CASSDGNEQYF. The CDR3 coding sequence is TGTGCCAGCAGTGACGGGAATGAGCAGTACTTC.

This clonotype was seen a few times. The chain links TRBV10-3 to TRBJ2-3; D is perhaps TRBD1 (5 bases). With the DNA end fitting TRBJ2-1 better, the J assignment may be wrong. Germline-derived CDR1 and CDR2 are ENHRY and SYGVKD. The CDR3 runs to 14 residues. The CDR3 region is CAISKDRVDNEQFF. The CDR3 nucleotides read TGTGCCATCAGTAAAGACAGAGTAGACAATGAGCAGTTCTTC.

Turning to this clonotype: A much larger clone differs by one base, so this may be a read error. The CDR3 nucleotides read TGCGCCAGCAGCTTGGAGCAGGTCTCCTACGAGCAGTTCTTC. It specifies CASSLEQVSYEQFF. J is TRBJ2-4 and V is TRBV5-1, with D unresolved. The assigned J gene may be wrong: the sequence end matches TRBJ2-1 better. CDR3 length: 14 residues. Germline V gene lookup returns CDR1 SGHRS and CDR2 YFSETQ.

This clonotype was picked up many times. The chain has TRBV7-2 and TRBJ2-7; D gene unclear. This CDR3 contains 11 residues. Germline V lookup: CDR1 SGHTA, CDR2 FQGNSA. With 2 bases removed from V and 7 bases from J, the gap between germline ends came to 6 bases. The CDR3 loop is CASSLSREQYF. In DNA, the CDR3 is TGTGCCAGCAGCTTAAGCAGGGAGCAGTACTTC.

This clonotype showed up just once. The V call is TRBV7-6, the J call TRBJ2-3; 9 nucleotides agree with TRBD2. J lost 5 bases, V lost 3 bases, and 12 bases had no gene match. Looked up from germline, CDR1 is SGHVS and CDR2 is FNYEAQ. This CDR3 is built from 17 residues. Here the CDR3 reads CASSLGNQREAGDTQYF. For the CDR3, the DNA is TGTGCCAGCAGCTTGGGGAACCAGCGGGAGGCCGGAGATACGCAGTATTTT.

In its sample, this clonotype was seen many times. The chain has TRBV7-2 and TRBJ1-3; D is undetermined. This CDR3 contains 13 residues. Per germline, CDR1 SGHTA and CDR2 FQGNSA. V gave up 4 bases and J gave up 7 bases, with 11 bases separating them. The CDR3 sequence: CASSSYLENTIYF. The CDR3 DNA reads TGTGCCAGCAGCTCATATCTGGAGAACACCATATATTTT.

This clonotype was recorded at least ten times. The conserved closing phenylalanine or tryptophan is absent in this CDR3, likely reflecting a read error. The DNA is left out, because the CDR3 cannot be placed on it with certainty; the CDR3 is given as TCRdb lists it. V gene TRBV15 combines with J gene TRBJ2-7; no DNA check was done on the table's D call, TRBD2. The CDR3 is 8 amino acids long, termini counted. Germline V gives CDR1 LNHNV, CDR2 YYDKDF (reference sequence). The CDR3 loop is CATSPLQR.